Described below is a single T cell receptor beta chain sequence and its context. Each participant's cohort was designated according to participant-reported clinical history. The record originates from a study of blood T cell repertoires in COVID-19. Looking at the study overall: Acute and convalescent COVID-19 samples came from the United States, Italy and Spain. From T cells, B-cell-depleted T cells, or PBMCs came the material, which was cDNA or gDNA.

The CDR3 covers 20 residues. Germline lookup yields CDR1 MGHRA and CDR2 YSYEKL. The J segment lost 4 bases and the V segment lost 0 bases, leaving 18 bases of the junction unmatched. TCRdb's table, derived via immunoSEQ multiplex PCR, lists solely in-frame clones and lacks some. The sample has about 270,000 clones; 85% to 90% are singletons. This chain joins TRBV4-1 and TRBJ2-1; 7 bases agree with TRBD2. Sequenced material: PBMCs or T cells enriched from blood (not recorded which). The sequence was collected from a woman aged 30 to 39 with acute COVID-19. The CDR3 bases are TGCGCCAGCAGCCAAGATCTTTCGGCGGGAGTAAAGCTGGGGTACAATGAGCAGTTCTTC. Amino acids: CASSQDLSAGVKLGYNEQFF.